The clone carrying this T cell receptor beta chain is a singleton in its sample. This sample stems from a study of blood T cell repertoires in COVID-19. Study-level background: T cells, B-cell-depleted T cells, or PBMCs supplied cDNA or gDNA.

Germline CDR1 and CDR2: MDHEN and SYDVKM. Losses at the gene ends were 2 bases for V and 6 bases for J; bases not matched to a gene: 16. The CDR3 consists of 19 residues. Assay: immunoSEQ multiplex PCR; the TCRdb copy retains only in-frame clones and omits some. The sample has fewer than 250,000 clones, around four fifths seen once; the top ten hold roughly 8%. The specimen was peripheral blood. The chain uses TRBV28 and TRBJ1-4; TRBD1 matches at 9 bases. This clonotype was sampled from a woman aged 45-59 years with active or convalescent COVID-19. As DNA, the CDR3 is TGTGCCAGCAGTTTAGTCATGGGGACAGGGAACGCCGATGATGAAAAACTGTTTTTT. Encoded protein: CASSLVMGTGNADDEKLFF.